These 7 T cell receptor beta chains came from one sample sequenced in a study of cytomegalovirus exposure and HLA in healthy donors. The PCR had 60 Vbeta and 13 Jbeta primers. The method was immunoSEQ multiplex PCR; TCRdb's version includes in-frame clones alone and lacks a portion of them. The top ten clones hold roughly 14% of a sample with approximately 190,000 clones, about 84% of them seen once. Sequenced: PBMCs. Every receptor here comes from a woman aged 30 to 39 in good health and CMV-seropositive.

The CDR3 nucleotides read TGTGCCAGCAGCCCGGGTAAGTACTTC. Protein sequence: CASSPGKYF. The chain carries TRBV14 and TRBJ2-7; D is unclear. The germline V gene has CDR1 SGHDN and CDR2 FVKESK. The ends were cut back, 4 bases at V and 11 bases at J, with 6 bases in the middle. This CDR3 has 9 residues.

The chain joins TRBV19 to TRBJ2-1, with 10 bases aligning to TRBD1. The germline gives CDR1 LNHDA, CDR2 SQIVND (reference sequence). CDR3 length: 16 amino acids. The V segment lost 3 bases and the J segment 8 bases; nucleotides outside the gene matches: 10. DNA of the CDR3: TGTGCCAGTAGTATTGGGGGGGGACAGGGGATCGATGAGCAGTTCTTC. Translation gives CASSIGGGQGIDEQFF.

CDR3 protein: CACWGTDGSPLHF. CDR3 coding DNA: TGTGCCTGTTGGGGGACTGATGGCTCACCCCTCCACTTT. The rearrangement joins TRBV30 to TRBJ1-6; possible D gene TRBD1, 5 bases. The germline V and J ends were trimmed by 6 bases and 10 bases, with 16 bases remaining between them. Germline assignment: CDR1 GTSNPN and CDR2 SVGIG (reference sequence). This CDR3 spans 13 amino acids.

V is TRBV5-6 and J is TRBJ2-3; D perhaps matches TRBD1 (6 bases). The V and J ends lost 4 bases and 2 bases respectively, with 17 bases between them. This CDR3 contains 16 residues. Germline V CDR1 and CDR2: SGHDT, YYEEEE. CDR3 in amino acids: CASSRLSGVFTDTQYF. The CDR3 DNA reads as TGTGCCAGCAGCCGACTCTCAGGGGTATTCACAGATACGCAGTATTTT.

The chain has TRBV27 and TRBJ1-5; the match to TRBD1 covers 8 bases. This CDR3 region has 15 residues. Germline lookup yields CDR1 MNHEY and CDR2 SMNVEV (reference sequence). The V gene end was trimmed by 5 bases and the J gene end by 0 bases; junction bases not matched to a gene: 3. The DNA of the CDR3 is TGTGCCAGCAGTCCACAGGGGGATAGCAATCAGCCCCAGCATTTT. This sequence encodes CASSPQGDSNQPQHF.

The chain uses TRBV19 and TRBJ2-5, with D possibly matching TRBD2 (5 bases). This CDR3 is 14 amino acids long. Germline V CDR1 and CDR2: LNHDA, SQIVND (reference sequence). V was trimmed by 3 bases and J by 2 bases, leaving 10 bases between them. CDR3 nucleotide sequence: TGTGCCAGTAGTATCTCCGGGGATCAAGAGACCCAGTACTTC. It is translated as CASSISGDQETQYF. Drawing the rest from reference TRBV19 and TRBJ2-5, the complete variable domain is DGGITQSPKYLFRKEGQNVTLSCEQNLNHDAMYWYRQDPGQGLRLIYYSQIVNDFQKGDIAEGYSVSREKKESFPLTVTSAQKNPTAFYLCASSISGDQETQYFGPGTRLLVL.

The gene calls are TRBV5-1 and TRBJ1-1, with TRBD1 matching 7 bases. The germline gives CDR1 SGHRS, CDR2 YFSETQ. The CDR3 sequence is 15 residues long. V lost 4 bases and J lost 6; bases outside the gene matches: 12. This chain's CDR3 is CASSPRQGPGAEAFF. Written as DNA, the CDR3 is TGCGCCAGCAGCCCTCGACAGGGACCAGGCGCTGAAGCTTTCTTT.